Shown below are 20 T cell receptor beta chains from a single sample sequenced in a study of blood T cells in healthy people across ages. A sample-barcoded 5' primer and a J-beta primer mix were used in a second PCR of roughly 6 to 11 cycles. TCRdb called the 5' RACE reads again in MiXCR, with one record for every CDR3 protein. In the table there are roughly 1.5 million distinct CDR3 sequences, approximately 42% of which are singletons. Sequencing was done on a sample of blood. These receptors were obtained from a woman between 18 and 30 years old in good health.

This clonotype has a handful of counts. In DNA form, the CDR3 reads TGTGCCAGCTCGTCGGGGGGGTTCTACGAGCAGTACTTC. Its translation: CASSSGGFYEQYF. The chain joins TRBV9 to TRBJ2-7, with 8 bases that match TRBD2. Germline V gene lookup returns CDR1 SGDLS and CDR2 YYNGEE. This CDR3 has 13 amino acids. Unmatched junction bases numbered 6, after V lost 7 bases and J lost 3 bases.

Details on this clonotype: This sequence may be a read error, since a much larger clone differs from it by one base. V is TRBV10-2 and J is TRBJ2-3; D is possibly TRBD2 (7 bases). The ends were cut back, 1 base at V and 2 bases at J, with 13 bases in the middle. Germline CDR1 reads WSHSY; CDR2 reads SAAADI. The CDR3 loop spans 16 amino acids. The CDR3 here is CASSEWWGGVTDTQYF. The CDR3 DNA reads TGCGCCAGCAGTGAGTGGTGGGGGGGCGTCACAGATACGCAGTATTTT.

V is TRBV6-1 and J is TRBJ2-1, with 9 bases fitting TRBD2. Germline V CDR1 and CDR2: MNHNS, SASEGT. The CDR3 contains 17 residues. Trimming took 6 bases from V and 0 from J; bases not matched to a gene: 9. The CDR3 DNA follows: TGTGCCAGCAGAGCTAGCGGGGCGGATAGCTCCTACAATGAGCAGTTCTTC. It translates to CASRASGADSSYNEQFF.

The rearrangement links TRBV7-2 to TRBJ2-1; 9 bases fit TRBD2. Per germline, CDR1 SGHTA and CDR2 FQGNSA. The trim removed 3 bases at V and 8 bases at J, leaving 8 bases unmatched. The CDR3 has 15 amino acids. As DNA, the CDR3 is TGTACCAGCAGCTTGATAGCGGGGGTAATCGATGAGCAGTTCTTC. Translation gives CTSSLIAGVIDEQFF.

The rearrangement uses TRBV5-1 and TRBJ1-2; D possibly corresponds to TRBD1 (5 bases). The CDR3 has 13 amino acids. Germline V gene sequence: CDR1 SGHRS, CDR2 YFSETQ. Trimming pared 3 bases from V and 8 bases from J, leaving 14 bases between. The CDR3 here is CASSSSGVWGYTF. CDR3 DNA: TGCGCCAGCAGCTCGTCGGGGGTCTGGGGCTACACCTTC.

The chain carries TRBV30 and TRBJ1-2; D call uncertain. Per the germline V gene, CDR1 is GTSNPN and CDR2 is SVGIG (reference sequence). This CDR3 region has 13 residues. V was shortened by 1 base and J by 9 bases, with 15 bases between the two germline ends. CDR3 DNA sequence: TGTGCCTGGAGTGCAGGCGCTTGGGGTAGCTACACCTTC. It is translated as CAWSAGAWGSYTF.

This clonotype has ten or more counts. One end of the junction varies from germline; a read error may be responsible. The CDR3 sequence: CASSLGLAGGDTQYF. As DNA, the CDR3 is TGTGCCAGCAGCTTAGGGCTAGCGGGAGGGGATACGCAGTATTTT. V gene TRBV5-1 combines with J gene TRBJ2-3; 12 bases align to TRBD2. The CDR3 totals 15 residues. CDR1 is SGHRS, CDR2 YFSETQ, per germline.

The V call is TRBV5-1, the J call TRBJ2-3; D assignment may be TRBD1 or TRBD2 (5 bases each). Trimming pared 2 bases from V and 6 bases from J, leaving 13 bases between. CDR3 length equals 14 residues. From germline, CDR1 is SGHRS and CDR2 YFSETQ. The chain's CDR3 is CASSLTGTGDTQYF. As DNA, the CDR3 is TGCGCCAGCAGCTTAACCGGGACCGGGGATACGCAGTATTTT.

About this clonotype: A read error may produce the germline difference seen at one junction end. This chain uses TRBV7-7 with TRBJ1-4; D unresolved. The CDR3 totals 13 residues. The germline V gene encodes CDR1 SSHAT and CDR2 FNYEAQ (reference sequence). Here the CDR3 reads CASSLVLWEKLFF. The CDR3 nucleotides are TGTGCTAGCAGCTTAGTGTTATGGGAAAAACTGTTTTTT.

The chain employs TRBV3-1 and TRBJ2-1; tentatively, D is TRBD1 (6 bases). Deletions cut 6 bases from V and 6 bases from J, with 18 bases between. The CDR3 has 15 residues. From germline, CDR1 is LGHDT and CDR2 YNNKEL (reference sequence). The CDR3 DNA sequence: TGTGCCAGCAGACCCAGGGGACGGGATGGCAATGAGCAGTTCTTC. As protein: CASRPRGRDGNEQFF.

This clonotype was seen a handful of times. The CDR3 nucleotides are TGTGCCAGCGGTTCTGACGCTTCCTACGAGCAGTACTTC. Translated, it gives CASGSDASYEQYF. The genes are TRBV6-1 and TRBJ2-7; D remains unclear. The germline CDR1 and CDR2 sequences are MNHNS and SASEGT. V was shortened by 8 bases and J by 1 base, with 12 bases between the two germline ends. The CDR3 contains 13 residues.

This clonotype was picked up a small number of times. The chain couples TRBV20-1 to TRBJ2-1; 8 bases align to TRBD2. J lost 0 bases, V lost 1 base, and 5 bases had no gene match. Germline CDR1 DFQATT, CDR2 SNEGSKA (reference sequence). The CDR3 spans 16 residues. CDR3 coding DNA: TGCAGTGCTAGAGCGGTAGCGGGAATCTCCTACAATGAGCAGTTCTTC. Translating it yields CSARAVAGISYNEQFF.

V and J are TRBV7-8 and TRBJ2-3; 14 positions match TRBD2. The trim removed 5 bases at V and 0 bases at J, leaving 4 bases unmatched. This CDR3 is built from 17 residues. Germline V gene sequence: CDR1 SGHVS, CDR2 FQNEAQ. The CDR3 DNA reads TGTGCCAGCAGCGCCCGGACTAGCGGGGGGAGCACAGATACGCAGTATTTT. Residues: CASSARTSGGSTDTQYF.

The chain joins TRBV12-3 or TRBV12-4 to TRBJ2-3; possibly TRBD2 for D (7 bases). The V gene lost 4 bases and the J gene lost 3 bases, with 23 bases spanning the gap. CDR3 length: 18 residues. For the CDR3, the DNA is TGTGCCAGCAGTTCTCCTGTAAGGGGGAGGGAGAAGACAGATACGCAGTATTTT. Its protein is CASSSPVRGREKTDTQYF.

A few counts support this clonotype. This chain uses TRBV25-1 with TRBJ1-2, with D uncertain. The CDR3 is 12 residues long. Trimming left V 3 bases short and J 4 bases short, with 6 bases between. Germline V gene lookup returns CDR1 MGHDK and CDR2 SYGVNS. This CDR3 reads CASSDQSYGYTF. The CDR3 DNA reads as TGTGCCAGCAGTGACCAGTCCTATGGCTACACCTTC.

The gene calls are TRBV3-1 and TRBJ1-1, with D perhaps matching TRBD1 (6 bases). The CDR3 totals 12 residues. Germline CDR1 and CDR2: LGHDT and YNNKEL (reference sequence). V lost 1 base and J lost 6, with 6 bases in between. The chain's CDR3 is CASSQGTAEAFF. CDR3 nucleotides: TGTGCCAGCAGCCAAGGGACAGCTGAAGCTTTCTTT.

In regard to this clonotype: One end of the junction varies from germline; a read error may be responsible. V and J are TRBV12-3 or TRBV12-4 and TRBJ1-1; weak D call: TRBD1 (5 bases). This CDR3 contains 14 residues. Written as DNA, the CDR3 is TGTGCCGGCAGCTGCGAGCGGGGGTTCGCTGAAGCTTTCTTT. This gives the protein CAGSCERGFAEAFF.

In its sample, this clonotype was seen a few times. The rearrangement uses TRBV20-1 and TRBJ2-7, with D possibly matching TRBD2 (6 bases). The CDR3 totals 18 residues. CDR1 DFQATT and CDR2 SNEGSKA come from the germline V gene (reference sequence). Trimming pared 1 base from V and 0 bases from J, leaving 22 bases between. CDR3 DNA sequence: TGCAGTGCTAGAGGTCTGCAGGCTGACGGGGGTCTCTCCTACGAGCAGTACTTC. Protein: CSARGLQADGGLSYEQYF.

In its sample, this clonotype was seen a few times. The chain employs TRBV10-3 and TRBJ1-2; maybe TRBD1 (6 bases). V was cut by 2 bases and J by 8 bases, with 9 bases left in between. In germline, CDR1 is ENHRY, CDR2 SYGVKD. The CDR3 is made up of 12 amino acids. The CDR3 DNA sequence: TGTGCCATCAGTGAGCCCACAGGGGGCTACACCTTC. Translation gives CAISEPTGGYTF.

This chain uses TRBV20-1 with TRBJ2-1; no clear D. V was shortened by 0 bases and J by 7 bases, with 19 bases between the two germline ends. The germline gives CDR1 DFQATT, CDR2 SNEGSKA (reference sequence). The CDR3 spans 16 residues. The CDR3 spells CSARDRWAHRANEQFF. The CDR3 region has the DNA TGCAGTGCTAGAGATAGGTGGGCTCACCGAGCAAATGAGCAGTTCTTC.